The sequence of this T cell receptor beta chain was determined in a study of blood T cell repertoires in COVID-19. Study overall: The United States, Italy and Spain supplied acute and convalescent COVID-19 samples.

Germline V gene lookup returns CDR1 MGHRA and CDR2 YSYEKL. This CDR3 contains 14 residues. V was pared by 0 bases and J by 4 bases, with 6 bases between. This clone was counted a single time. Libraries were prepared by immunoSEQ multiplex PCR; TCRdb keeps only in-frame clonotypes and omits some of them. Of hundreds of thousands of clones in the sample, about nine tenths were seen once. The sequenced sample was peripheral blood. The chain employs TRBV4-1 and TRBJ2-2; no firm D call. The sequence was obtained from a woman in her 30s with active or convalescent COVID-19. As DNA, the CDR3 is TGCGCCAGCAGCCAAGACCCCGGCACCGGGGAGCTGTTTTTT. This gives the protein CASSQDPGTGELFF.